This TCR beta chain was observed in a study of cytomegalovirus exposure and HLA in healthy donors. Study-wide points: A previous analysis found most TCR beta V segments productive roughly 90% or roughly 30% of the time. 164 TCR beta chains were listed as cytomegalovirus-associated.

Remarks on this clone: Antigen: not known.

The PCR ran on 60 Vbeta and 13 Jbeta primers. The protocol was immunoSEQ multiplex PCR, while the TCRdb copy is restricted to in-frame clones and leaves out a portion. The data contain just over 150,000 clones, roughly 82% of them seen just once; the ten biggest clones take up about 6.4%. The CDR3 covers 13 residues. The ends were cut back, 2 bases at V and 2 bases at J, with 10 bases in the middle. Germline-derived CDR1 and CDR2 are GTSNPN and SVGIG (reference sequence). The chain links TRBV30 to TRBJ2-7; possibly TRBD2 for D (7 bases). This receptor was obtained from a woman aged 50 to 60 in good health and CMV-seropositive. Source material: PBMCs. CDR3 protein: CAWSRGATYEQYF. The CDR3, as DNA: TGTGCCTGGAGTCGGGGGGCTACCTACGAGCAGTACTTC.